Listed here are 18 T cell receptor beta chains from one sample, sequenced in a study of somatic mutations in cytotoxic T cells in rheumatoid arthritis. Here immunoSEQ multiplex PCR was the method, and the copy in TCRdb shows in-frame clones only, minus some. The table includes approximately 8,600 clones, roughly 75% detected once. The sample was CD8+ T cells sorted from blood. These receptors all come from a woman aged 45-65 years in good health.

This clone has more than one count but fewer than ten. The rearrangement links TRBV19 to TRBJ2-1, with 9 positions matching TRBD1. Germline V CDR1 and CDR2: LNHDA, SQIVND (reference sequence). The CDR3 loop spans 14 amino acids. With 3 bases clipped from V and 8 bases from J, the junction kept 5 bases outside the gene matches. The CDR3 here is CASSMDRGQYEQFF. The CDR3 coding sequence is TGTGCCAGTAGTATGGACAGGGGACAGTATGAGCAGTTCTTC.

The chain couples TRBV7-2 to TRBJ2-3; 7 bases align to TRBD2. Germline-derived CDR1 and CDR2 are SGHTA and FQGNSA. V lost 8 bases, J lost 2 bases, and 19 bases stayed unmatched. This CDR3 region has 18 residues. CDR3 amino acids: CASQSLKPILAFTDTQYF. The CDR3 region has the DNA TGTGCCAGCCAATCACTAAAACCTATACTAGCGTTCACAGATACGCAGTATTTT. Based on the CDR3 plus reference TRBV7-2 and TRBJ2-3, the full variable domain is GAGVSQSPSNKVTEKGKDVELRCDPISGHTALYWYRQSLGQGLEFLIYFQGNSAPDKSGLPSDRFSAERTGGSVSTLTIQRTQQEDSAVYLCASQSLKPILAFTDTQYFGPGTRLTVL.

J is TRBJ2-1 and V is TRBV7-9; no clear D gene. This CDR3 comprises 16 residues. Germline CDR1 reads SEHNR; CDR2 reads FQNEAQ (reference sequence). V lost 0 bases to trimming and J lost 0 bases, with 9 bases between them. The CDR3 DNA follows: TGTGCCAGCAGCTTAGCAGTCATTAGCTCCTACAATGAGCAGTTCTTC. Translating it yields CASSLAVISSYNEQFF.

The rearrangement uses TRBV9 and TRBJ2-5, with TRBD1 matching over 9 bases. The assigned J gene may be wrong: the sequence end matches TRBJ2-7 better. The V gene's germline CDR1 is SGDLS and CDR2 YYNGEE. The CDR3 sequence is 15 residues long. The CDR3: CASSVGLGQGYEQYF. CDR3 nucleotide sequence: TGTGCCAGCAGCGTAGGTCTGGGACAGGGATACGAGCAGTACTTC.

This clone was observed a single time. The V call is TRBV11-2, the J call TRBJ2-7, with a tentative D call TRBD2 (6 bases). Trimming shortened V by 4 bases and J by 3 bases, and 16 bases separated the two germline ends. Germline lookup yields CDR1 SGHAT and CDR2 FQNNGV. The CDR3 totals 15 residues. The CDR3, as DNA: TGTGCCAGCAGCTACTATGCGGGGACCGACTACGAGCAGTACTTC. Its protein is CASSYYAGTDYEQYF.

V is TRBV28 and J is TRBJ2-7, with 9 bases aligning to TRBD1. The CDR3 loop spans 13 amino acids. Germline lookup yields CDR1 MDHEN and CDR2 SYDVKM. V trimming: 3 bases; J trimming: 5 bases; junction bases outside the gene matches: 2. The CDR3 loop reads CASSLDRGHEQYF. The CDR3 region has the DNA TGTGCCAGCAGTTTGGACAGGGGCCACGAGCAGTACTTC.

This sequence joins TRBV5-6 and TRBJ1-1, with a weak D call TRBD1 (5 bases). Germline V gene sequence: CDR1 SGHDT, CDR2 YYEEEE. The CDR3 is 18 amino acids. V lost 2 bases and J 1 base, leaving 21 bases between the germline ends. The DNA for the CDR3 is TGTGCCAGCAGCTTACTCGCAGGGTCCTCGGGGGGGAACACTGAAGCTTTCTTT. Translating it yields CASSLLAGSSGGNTEAFF.

This sequence joins TRBV27 and TRBJ1-1; 10 bases align to TRBD1. CDR1 MNHEY and CDR2 SMNVEV come from the germline V gene (reference sequence). The V gene end was trimmed by 2 bases and the J gene end by 3 bases; junction bases not matched to a gene: 3. The CDR3 covers 15 residues. Written as DNA, the CDR3 is TGTGCCAGCAGTTTAGGGACAGGGGCGGACACTGAAGCTTTCTTT. Its protein product is CASSLGTGADTEAFF.

The chain couples TRBV7-8 to TRBJ2-1; the D gene is possibly TRBD1 (6 bases). The V gene lost 4 bases and the J gene lost 2 bases, with 9 bases spanning the gap. Germline V gives CDR1 SGHVS, CDR2 FQNEAQ. The CDR3 runs 14 residues. CDR3 nucleotides: TGTGCCAGCAGCTGGGACACTCCCTACAATGAGCAGTTCTTC. Protein sequence: CASSWDTPYNEQFF.

In its sample, this clone was seen once. This chain uses TRBV9 with TRBJ2-2; tentative D call: TRBD1 (6 bases). The CDR3 covers 14 residues. Trimming stripped 6 bases from V and 7 bases from J, with 16 bases between. Germline V gene sequence: CDR1 SGDLS, CDR2 YYNGEE. CDR3 DNA: TGTGCCAGCAACATAGGGGGTAACGGCGGGGAGCTGTTTTTT. Its translation is CASNIGGNGGELFF.

The V and J genes are TRBV4-1 and TRBJ1-2, with a possible D match to TRBD1 (5 bases). The V end was cut by 1 base, the J end by 4 bases, with 10 bases between. This CDR3 has 14 amino acids. Germline CDR1 MGHRA, CDR2 YSYEKL. CDR3 protein: CASSQGEGVYGYTF. DNA of the CDR3: TGCGCCAGCAGCCAAGGAGAAGGGGTCTATGGCTACACCTTC.

The chain has TRBV11-1 and TRBJ1-1, with D possibly matching TRBD1 (6 bases). V shed 5 bases and J shed 4 bases, with 20 bases lying between them. There are 16 residues in the CDR3. CDR1 is SGHAT and CDR2 is FQDESV in the germline V gene (reference sequence). The CDR3 loop is CASSPGTIGVGTEAFF. The CDR3 DNA follows: TGTGCCAGCAGCCCGGGGACAATAGGGGTGGGCACTGAAGCTTTCTTT. Supplemented by reference TRBV11-1 and TRBJ1-1, the full variable domain reads EAEVAQSPRYKITEKSQAVAFWCDPISGHATLYWYRQILGQGPELLVQFQDESVVDDSQLPKDRFSAERLKGVDSTLKIQPAELGDSAMYLCASSPGTIGVGTEAFFGQGTRLTVV.

CDR3 protein: CASSEAGGGRTDTQYF. The CDR3 DNA reads TGTGCCAGCAGTGAAGCGGGCGGGGGTCGCACAGATACGCAGTATTTT. The rearrangement joins TRBV2 to TRBJ2-3; 7 bases line up with TRBD2. Trimming cost V 0 bases and J 1 base; bases outside gene matches: 4. The CDR3 runs to 16 residues. CDR1 and CDR2 from the germline V gene are SNHLY and FYNNEI.

This chain links TRBV9 with TRBJ2-3, with D possibly matching TRBD1 (5 bases). Germline V gives CDR1 SGDLS, CDR2 YYNGEE. V lost 0 bases and J 4 bases, leaving 12 bases between the germline ends. This CDR3 spans 15 amino acids. The CDR3 protein is CASSVEATRADTQYF. The CDR3 region has the DNA TGTGCCAGCAGCGTAGAGGCCACCAGGGCAGATACGCAGTATTTT.

The rearrangement uses TRBV11-2 and TRBJ2-7, with D possibly TRBD1 on 5 matching bases. The CDR3 runs to 15 residues. Between the trimmed V and J ends, which lost 3 bases and 3 bases, there was a span of 15 bases. CDR1 and CDR2 (germline): SGHAT, FQNNGV. The CDR3 spells CASSFADSVHYEQYF. DNA of the CDR3: TGTGCCAGCAGCTTTGCCGACAGCGTCCACTACGAGCAGTACTTC.

The chain employs TRBV10-3 and TRBJ1-1; unclear D gene. CDR1 ENHRY and CDR2 SYGVKD come from the germline V gene. The CDR3 runs to 16 residues. V was shortened by 0 bases and J by 1 base, with 12 bases between the two germline ends. The CDR3 nucleotides are TGTGCCATCAGTGAGTCATCGGGAATTGGGAACACTGAAGCTTTCTTT. Protein: CAISESSGIGNTEAFF.

This chain uses TRBV27 with TRBJ2-1; D might be TRBD1 (6 bases). The CDR3 totals 18 residues. V lost 5 bases and J 2 bases, leaving 22 bases between the germline ends. Germline CDR1 is MNHEY and CDR2 is SMNVEV (reference sequence). The CDR3 protein is CASSPLSAGASPYNEQFF. CDR3 DNA sequence: TGTGCCAGCAGTCCCCTAAGTGCAGGGGCGTCACCCTACAATGAGCAGTTCTTC.

This clone was observed a single time. This chain uses TRBV4-2 with TRBJ2-3; 11 positions match TRBD2. CDR1 LGHNA and CDR2 YNFKEQ come from the germline V gene. V dropped 0 bases and J dropped 4; count of bases not matched to a gene: 3. The CDR3 consists of 16 residues. The CDR3 nucleotides are TGTGCCAGCAGCCAAGATGTAGCGGGGGGGCCAGATACGCAGTATTTT. It specifies CASSQDVAGGPDTQYF.